What follows are 12 T cell receptor beta chains derived from one specimen sequenced in a study of OX40 agonist ivuxolimab in advanced cancers. The assay was immunoSEQ multiplex PCR, and TCRdb's table has in-frame clones only and misses some. The table records about 31,000 clones, about nine tenths of them present only once. The sequencing used CD4+ or CD8+ T cells sorted from blood, collected in a trial of the OX40 agonist ivuxolimab. These TCRs come from an adult with an advanced solid tumor such as melanoma, head and neck, liver or kidney cancer.

This clone showed up just a few times. The rearrangement links TRBV27 to TRBJ2-1; D is uncertain. V was cut by 3 bases and J by 5 bases, with 8 bases left in between. The CDR3 runs to 13 residues. CDR1 and CDR2 (germline): MNHEY, SMNVEV (reference sequence). CDR3 nucleotides: TGTGCCAGCAGTTTGAGGCCCGACAATGAGCAGTTCTTC. Translated: CASSLRPDNEQFF.

The chain carries TRBV6-1 and TRBJ2-6, with D possibly being TRBD1 (5 bases). CDR1 and CDR2 from the germline V gene are MNHNS and SASEGT. This CDR3 is 15 amino acids long. V was pared by 4 bases and J by 3 bases, with 10 bases between. CDR3 protein: CASSVRQFGANVLTF. CDR3 nucleotides: TGTGCCAGCAGTGTCCGACAGTTTGGGGCCAACGTCCTGACTTTC.

The rearrangement uses TRBV9 and TRBJ1-2; 10 positions match TRBD1. Germline CDR1 and CDR2: SGDLS and YYNGEE. The CDR3 is 14 residues long. Losses at the gene ends were 4 bases for V and 8 bases for J; bases not matched to a gene: 8. CDR3 nucleotides: TGTGCCAGCAGCCCCTTTGGACAGGGGGACGGCTACACCTTC. Encoded protein: CASSPFGQGDGYTF.

The rearrangement uses TRBV13 and TRBJ2-1, with 7 positions matching TRBD2. The CDR3 contains 17 residues. V was pared by 7 bases and J by 9 bases, with 21 bases of the junction left unmatched. CDR1 and CDR2 (germline): PRHDT, FYEKMQ (reference sequence). CDR3 residues: CASNEGGGLSRWAEQFF. In nucleotides, the CDR3 is TGTGCCAGCAACGAGGGCGGGGGACTTTCAAGGTGGGCTGAGCAGTTCTTC.

This clone was recorded only once. The rearrangement links TRBV9 to TRBJ1-2; D remains ambiguous. V lost 0 bases, J lost 4 bases, and 10 bases lay in between. CDR3 size: 14 residues. Germline CDR1 reads SGDLS; CDR2 reads YYNGEE. Here the CDR3 DNA reads TGTGCCAGCAGCGTAGGTGTAGGCGTCTATGGCTACACCTTC. Amino acid sequence: CASSVGVGVYGYTF.

This clone was detected only once. One end of the junction varies from germline; a read error may be responsible. V gene TRBV19 combines with J gene TRBJ1-5; D might be TRBD1 (5 bases). Germline CDR1 and CDR2: LNHDA and SQIVND (reference sequence). The CDR3 spans 13 residues. The CDR3 DNA sequence: TGTGCCAGTAGTATAGAAGGGGTTCAGCTCCAGCATTTT. The encoded protein is CASSIEGVQLQHF.

The chain links TRBV30 to TRBJ1-1; 7 bases are shared with TRBD1. The CDR3 runs to 14 residues. Germline V gene sequence: CDR1 GTSNPN, CDR2 SVGIG (reference sequence). V shed 2 bases and J 6 bases; nucleotides not matched to a gene: 9. CDR3 residues: CAWSPTGMAPEAFF. Here the CDR3 DNA reads TGTGCCTGGAGTCCGACAGGGATGGCCCCTGAAGCTTTCTTT.

The CDR3: CASSEVESSGNTIYF. The CDR3 nucleotides are TGTGCCAGCAGTGAGGTTGAGTCCTCTGGAAACACCATATATTTT. The rearrangement joins TRBV2 to TRBJ1-3; D unclear. V lost 3 bases and J 0 bases, leaving 9 bases between the germline ends. The CDR3 has 15 amino acids. Germline CDR1 reads SNHLY; CDR2 reads FYNNEI.

The chain links TRBV2 to TRBJ2-3; 8 bases map to TRBD2. There are 15 residues in the CDR3. Unmatched junction bases numbered 8, after V lost 7 bases and J lost 2 bases. CDR1 and CDR2 from the germline V gene are SNHLY and FYNNEI. CDR3 amino acids: CASNIAGGHTDTQYF. CDR3 DNA: TGTGCCAGCAATATCGCGGGAGGCCACACAGATACGCAGTATTTT.

CDR3: CASSLGFGINYGYTF. In DNA, the CDR3 is TGTGCCAGCAGCTTAGGATTCGGGATAAACTATGGCTACACCTTC. V usage is TRBV7-2 and J usage is TRBJ1-2, with D unresolved. Germline V CDR1 and CDR2: SGHTA, FQGNSA. CDR3 length: 15 residues. V lost 1 base, J lost 2 bases, and 11 bases lay in between.

The V gene is TRBV19, the J gene TRBJ1-5, with 7 positions matching TRBD1. This CDR3 contains 13 residues. Germline CDR1 and CDR2: LNHDA and SQIVND (reference sequence). Trimming took 10 bases from V and 4 from J; bases not matched to a gene: 7. In DNA, the CDR3 is TGTGCCACCGGTACAGGGGCGAATCAGCCCCAGCATTTT. Protein sequence: CATGTGANQPQHF.

The rearrangement links TRBV27 to TRBJ2-3; weak D call: TRBD2 (6 bases). The length of the CDR3 is 14 residues. Germline V gene data show CDR1 as MNHEY and CDR2 as SMNVEV (reference sequence). The V gene lost 5 bases and the J gene lost 4 bases, with 13 bases spanning the gap. Here the CDR3 reads CASSPFGTPDTQYF. In DNA, the CDR3 is TGTGCCAGCAGTCCCTTCGGGACTCCAGATACGCAGTATTTT.